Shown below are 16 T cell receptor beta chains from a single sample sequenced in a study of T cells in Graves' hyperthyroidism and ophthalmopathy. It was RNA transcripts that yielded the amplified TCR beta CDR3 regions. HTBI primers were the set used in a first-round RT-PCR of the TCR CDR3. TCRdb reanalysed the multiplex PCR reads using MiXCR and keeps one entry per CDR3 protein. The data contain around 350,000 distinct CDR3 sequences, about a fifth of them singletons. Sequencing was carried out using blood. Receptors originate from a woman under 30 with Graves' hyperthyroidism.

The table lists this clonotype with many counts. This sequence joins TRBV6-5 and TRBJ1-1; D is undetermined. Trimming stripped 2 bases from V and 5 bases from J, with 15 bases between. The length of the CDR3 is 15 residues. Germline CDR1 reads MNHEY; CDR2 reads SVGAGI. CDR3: CASSYVGAVRTEAFF. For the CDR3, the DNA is TGTGCCAGCAGTTACGTAGGAGCGGTGAGGACTGAAGCTTTCTTT.

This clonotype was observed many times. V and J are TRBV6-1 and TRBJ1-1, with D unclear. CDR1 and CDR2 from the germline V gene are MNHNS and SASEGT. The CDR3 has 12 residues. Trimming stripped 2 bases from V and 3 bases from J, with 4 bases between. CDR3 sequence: CASSETYTEAFF. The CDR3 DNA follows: TGTGCCAGCAGTGAAACTTACACTGAAGCTTTCTTT.

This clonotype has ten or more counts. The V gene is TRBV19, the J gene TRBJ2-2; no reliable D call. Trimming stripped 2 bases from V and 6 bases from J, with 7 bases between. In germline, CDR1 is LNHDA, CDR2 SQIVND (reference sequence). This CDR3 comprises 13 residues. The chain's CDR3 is CASSITVSGELFF. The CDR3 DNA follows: TGTGCCAGTAGTATAACAGTGTCCGGGGAGCTGTTTTTT.

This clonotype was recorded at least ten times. The CDR3 reads CASSLVSGVNQPQHF. The CDR3 DNA follows: TGCGCCAGCAGCTTGGTATCAGGGGTCAATCAGCCCCAGCATTTT. This chain uses TRBV5-1 with TRBJ1-5; TRBD1 is a possible D gene (6 bases). Germline lookup yields CDR1 SGHRS and CDR2 YFSETQ. The CDR3 spans 15 residues. The V end lost 0 bases, the J end lost 3 bases, and 10 bases lay between the germline ends.

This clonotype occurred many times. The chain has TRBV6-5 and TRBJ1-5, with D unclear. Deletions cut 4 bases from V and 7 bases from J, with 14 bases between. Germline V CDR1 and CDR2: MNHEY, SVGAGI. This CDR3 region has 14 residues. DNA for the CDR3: TGTGCCAGCAGTTCGCGGACGGGCGGCCAGCCCCAGCATTTT. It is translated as CASSSRTGGQPQHF.

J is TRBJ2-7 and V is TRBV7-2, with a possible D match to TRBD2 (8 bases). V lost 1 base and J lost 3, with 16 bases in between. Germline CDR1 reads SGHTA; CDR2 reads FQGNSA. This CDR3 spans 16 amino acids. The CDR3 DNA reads TGTGCCAGCAGCTTAGGGCCGGGAGGGGGCCTCTACGAGCAGTACTTC. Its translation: CASSLGPGGGLYEQYF.

CDR3 loop: CASSPGTPPQGWGNQPQHF. The CDR3 coding sequence is TGTGCCAGCAGTCCCGGGACCCCGCCACAGGGTTGGGGCAATCAGCCCCAGCATTTT. V usage is TRBV6-2 or TRBV6-3 and J usage is TRBJ1-5; D is possibly TRBD1 (6 bases). The CDR3 totals 19 residues. Germline values: CDR1 MNHEY, CDR2 SVGEGT. Trimming removed 5 bases at V and 2 bases at J, with 25 bases between.

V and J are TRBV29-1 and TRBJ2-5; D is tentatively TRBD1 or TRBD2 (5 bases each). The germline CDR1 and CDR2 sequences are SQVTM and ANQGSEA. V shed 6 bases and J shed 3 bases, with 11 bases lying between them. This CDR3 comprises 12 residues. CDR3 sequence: CSVGTFKETQYF. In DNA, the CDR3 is TGCAGCGTCGGGACCTTCAAAGAGACCCAGTACTTC.

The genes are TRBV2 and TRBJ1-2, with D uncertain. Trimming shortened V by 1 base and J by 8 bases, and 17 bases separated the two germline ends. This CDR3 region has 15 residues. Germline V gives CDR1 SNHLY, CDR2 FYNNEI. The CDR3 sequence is CASSEEDVRARGYTF. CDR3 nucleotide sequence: TGTGCCAGCAGTGAAGAGGACGTTCGAGCGCGGGGCTACACCTTC.

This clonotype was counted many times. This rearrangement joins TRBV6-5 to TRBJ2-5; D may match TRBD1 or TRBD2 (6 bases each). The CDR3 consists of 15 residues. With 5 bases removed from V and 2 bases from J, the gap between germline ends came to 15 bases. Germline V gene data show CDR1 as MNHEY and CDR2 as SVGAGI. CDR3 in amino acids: CASSHRLGGQETQYF. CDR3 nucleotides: TGTGCCAGCAGTCATCGATTAGGGGGGCAAGAGACCCAGTACTTC.

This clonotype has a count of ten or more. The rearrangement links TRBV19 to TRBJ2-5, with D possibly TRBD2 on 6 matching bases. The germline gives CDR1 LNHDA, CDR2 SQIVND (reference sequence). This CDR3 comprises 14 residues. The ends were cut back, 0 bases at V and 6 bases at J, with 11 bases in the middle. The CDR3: CASSIEAEGQTQYF. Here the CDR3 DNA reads TGTGCCAGTAGTATAGAAGCGGAGGGCCAGACCCAGTACTTC.

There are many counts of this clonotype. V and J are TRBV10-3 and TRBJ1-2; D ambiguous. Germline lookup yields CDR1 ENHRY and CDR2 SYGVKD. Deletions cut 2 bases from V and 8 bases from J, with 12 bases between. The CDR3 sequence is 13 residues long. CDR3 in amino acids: CAISEVGARGYTF. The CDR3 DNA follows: TGTGCCATCAGTGAGGTCGGAGCTCGGGGCTACACCTTC.

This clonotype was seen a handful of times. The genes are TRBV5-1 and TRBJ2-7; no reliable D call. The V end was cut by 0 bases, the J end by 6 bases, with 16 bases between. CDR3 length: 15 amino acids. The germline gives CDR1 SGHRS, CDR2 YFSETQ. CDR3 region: CASSLDSSGSGEQYF. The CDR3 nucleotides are TGCGCCAGCAGCTTGGACAGCTCTGGCTCCGGCGAGCAGTACTTC. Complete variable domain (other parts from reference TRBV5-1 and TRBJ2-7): KAGVTQTPRYLIKTRGQQVTLSCSPISGHRSVSWYQQTPGQGLQFLFEYFSETQRNKGNFPGRFSGRQFSNSRSEMNVSTLELGDSALYLCASSLDSSGSGEQYFGPGTRLTVT.

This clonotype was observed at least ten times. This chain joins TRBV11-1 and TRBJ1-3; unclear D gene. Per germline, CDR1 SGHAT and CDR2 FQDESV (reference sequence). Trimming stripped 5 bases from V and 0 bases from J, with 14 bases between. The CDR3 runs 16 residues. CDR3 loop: CASSPDWMSSGNTIYF. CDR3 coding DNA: TGTGCCAGCAGCCCCGACTGGATGAGCTCTGGAAACACCATATATTTT.

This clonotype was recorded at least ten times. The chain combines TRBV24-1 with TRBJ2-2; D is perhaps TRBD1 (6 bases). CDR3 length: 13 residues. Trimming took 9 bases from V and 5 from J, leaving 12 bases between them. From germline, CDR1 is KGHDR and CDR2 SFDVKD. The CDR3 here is CATGGHVTGELFF. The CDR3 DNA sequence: TGTGCCACCGGGGGCCATGTAACCGGGGAGCTGTTTTTT.

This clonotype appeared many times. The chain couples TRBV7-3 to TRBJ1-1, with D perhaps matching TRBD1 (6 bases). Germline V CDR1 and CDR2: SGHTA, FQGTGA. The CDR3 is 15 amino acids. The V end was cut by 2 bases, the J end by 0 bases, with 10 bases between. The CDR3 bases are TGTGCCAGCAGCTTATCGGGGGCCTTGAACACTGAAGCTTTCTTT. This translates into CASSLSGALNTEAFF.